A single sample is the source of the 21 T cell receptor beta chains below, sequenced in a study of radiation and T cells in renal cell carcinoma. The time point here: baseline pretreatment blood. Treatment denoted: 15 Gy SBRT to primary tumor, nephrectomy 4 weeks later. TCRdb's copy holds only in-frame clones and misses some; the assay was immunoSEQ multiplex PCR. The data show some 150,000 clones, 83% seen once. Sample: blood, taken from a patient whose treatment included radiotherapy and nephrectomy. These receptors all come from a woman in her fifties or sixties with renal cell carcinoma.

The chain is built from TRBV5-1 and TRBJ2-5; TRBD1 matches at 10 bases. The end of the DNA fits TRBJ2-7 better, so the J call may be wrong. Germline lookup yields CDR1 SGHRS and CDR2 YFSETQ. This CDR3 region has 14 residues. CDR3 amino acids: CASSPDRGAYEQYF. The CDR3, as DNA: TGCGCCAGCAGCCCGGACAGGGGGGCCTACGAGCAGTACTTC.

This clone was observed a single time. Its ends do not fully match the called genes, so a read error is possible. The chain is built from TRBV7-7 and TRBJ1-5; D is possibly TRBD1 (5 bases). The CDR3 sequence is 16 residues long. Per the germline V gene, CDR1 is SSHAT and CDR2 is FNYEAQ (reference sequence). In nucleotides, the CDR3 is TGTGCTAGCAGCTTTGGGAGACAGAATAGCAATCAGCCCCAGCATTTT. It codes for CASSFGRQNSNQPQHF.

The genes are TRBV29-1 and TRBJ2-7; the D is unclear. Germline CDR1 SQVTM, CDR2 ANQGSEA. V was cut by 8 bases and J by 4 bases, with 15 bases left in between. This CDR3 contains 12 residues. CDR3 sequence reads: CSTKMAWYEQYF. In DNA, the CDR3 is TGCAGCACCAAGATGGCATGGTACGAGCAGTACTTC.

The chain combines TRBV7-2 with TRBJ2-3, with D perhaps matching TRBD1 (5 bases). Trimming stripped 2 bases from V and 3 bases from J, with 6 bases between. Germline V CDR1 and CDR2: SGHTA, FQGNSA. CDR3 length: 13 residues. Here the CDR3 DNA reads TGTGCCAGCAGCTTACAGGGAACAGATACGCAGTATTTT. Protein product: CASSLQGTDTQYF.

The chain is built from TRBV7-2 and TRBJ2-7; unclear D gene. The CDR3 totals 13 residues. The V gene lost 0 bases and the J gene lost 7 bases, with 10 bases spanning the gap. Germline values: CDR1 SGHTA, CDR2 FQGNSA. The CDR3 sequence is CASSLAQAREQYF. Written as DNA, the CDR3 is TGTGCCAGCAGCTTAGCGCAAGCGAGAGAGCAGTACTTC.

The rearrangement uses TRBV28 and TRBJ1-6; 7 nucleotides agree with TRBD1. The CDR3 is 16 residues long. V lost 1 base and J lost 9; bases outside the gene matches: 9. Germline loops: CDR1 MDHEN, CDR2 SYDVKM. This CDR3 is CASSLSPTGKGSPLHF. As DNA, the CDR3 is TGTGCCAGCAGTTTATCCCCGACAGGGAAGGGTTCACCCCTCCACTTT. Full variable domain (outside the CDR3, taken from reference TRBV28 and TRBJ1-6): DVKVTQSSRYLVKRTGEKVFLECVQDMDHENMFWYRQDPGLGLRLIYFSYDVKMKEKGDIPEGYSVSREKKERFSLILESASTNQTSMYLCASSLSPTGKGSPLHFGNGTRLTVT.

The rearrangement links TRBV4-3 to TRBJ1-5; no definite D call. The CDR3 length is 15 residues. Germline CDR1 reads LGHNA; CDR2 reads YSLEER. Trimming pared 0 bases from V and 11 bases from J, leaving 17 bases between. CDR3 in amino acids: CASSQDMQLGSAQHF. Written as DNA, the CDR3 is TGCGCCAGCAGCCAAGATATGCAGCTGGGCTCGGCCCAGCATTTT.

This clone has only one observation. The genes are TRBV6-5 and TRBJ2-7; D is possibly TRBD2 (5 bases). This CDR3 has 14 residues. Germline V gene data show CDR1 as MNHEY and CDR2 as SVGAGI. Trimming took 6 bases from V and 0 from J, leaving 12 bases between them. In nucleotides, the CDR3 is TGTGCCAGCAGCCCAGGACTGCGCTCCTACGAGCAGTACTTC. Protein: CASSPGLRSYEQYF.

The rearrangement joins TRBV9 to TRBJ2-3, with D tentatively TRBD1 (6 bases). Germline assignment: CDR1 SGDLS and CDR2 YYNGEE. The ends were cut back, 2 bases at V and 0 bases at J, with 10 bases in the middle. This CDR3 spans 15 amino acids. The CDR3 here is CASSVLDSSTDTQYF. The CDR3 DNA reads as TGTGCCAGCAGCGTTCTGGACAGCAGCACAGATACGCAGTATTTT.

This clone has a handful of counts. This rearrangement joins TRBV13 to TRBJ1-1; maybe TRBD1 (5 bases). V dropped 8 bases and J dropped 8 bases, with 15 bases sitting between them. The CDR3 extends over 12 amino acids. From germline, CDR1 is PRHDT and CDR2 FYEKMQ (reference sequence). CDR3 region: CASSGTIQEAFF. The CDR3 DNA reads TGTGCCAGCTCAGGGACGATTCAGGAAGCTTTCTTT.

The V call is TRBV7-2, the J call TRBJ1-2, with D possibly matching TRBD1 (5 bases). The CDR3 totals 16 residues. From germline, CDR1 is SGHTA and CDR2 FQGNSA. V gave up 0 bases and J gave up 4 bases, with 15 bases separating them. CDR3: CASSLAASQEGYGYTF. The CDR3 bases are TGTGCCAGCAGCTTAGCCGCCTCACAGGAGGGCTATGGCTACACCTTC.

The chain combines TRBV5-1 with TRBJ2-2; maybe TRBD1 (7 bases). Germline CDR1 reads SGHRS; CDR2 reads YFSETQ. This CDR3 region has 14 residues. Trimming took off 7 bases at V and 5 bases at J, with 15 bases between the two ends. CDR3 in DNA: TGCGCCAGCGTCGACAGGGCGGGGACCGGGGAGCTGTTTTTT. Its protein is CASVDRAGTGELFF.

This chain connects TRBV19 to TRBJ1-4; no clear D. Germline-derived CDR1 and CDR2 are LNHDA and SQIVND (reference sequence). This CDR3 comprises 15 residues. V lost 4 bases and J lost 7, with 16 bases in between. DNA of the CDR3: TGTGCCAGTAGTACAACGACGGCCTCAGGTGAAAAACTGTTTTTT. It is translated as CASSTTTASGEKLFF.

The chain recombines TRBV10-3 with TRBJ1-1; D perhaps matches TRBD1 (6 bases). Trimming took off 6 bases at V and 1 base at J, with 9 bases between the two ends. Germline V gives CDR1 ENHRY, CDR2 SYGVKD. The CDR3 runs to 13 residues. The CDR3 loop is CAIRPDRNTEAFF. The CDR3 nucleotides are TGTGCCATCAGACCGGACAGGAACACTGAAGCTTTCTTT.

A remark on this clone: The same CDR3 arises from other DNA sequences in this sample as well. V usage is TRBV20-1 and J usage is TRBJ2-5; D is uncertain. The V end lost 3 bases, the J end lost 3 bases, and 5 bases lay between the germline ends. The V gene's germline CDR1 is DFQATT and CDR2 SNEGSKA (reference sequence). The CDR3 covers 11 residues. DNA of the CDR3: TGCAGTGCTAGCGGAGAAGAGACCCAGTACTTC. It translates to CSASGEETQYF.

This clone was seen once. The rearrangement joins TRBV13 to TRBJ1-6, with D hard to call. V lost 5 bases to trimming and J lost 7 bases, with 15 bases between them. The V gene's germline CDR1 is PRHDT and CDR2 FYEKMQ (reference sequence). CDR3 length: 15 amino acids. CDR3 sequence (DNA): TGTGCCAGCAGCCGGTTTGGGCAGATGAATTCACCCCTCCACTTT. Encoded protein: CASSRFGQMNSPLHF.

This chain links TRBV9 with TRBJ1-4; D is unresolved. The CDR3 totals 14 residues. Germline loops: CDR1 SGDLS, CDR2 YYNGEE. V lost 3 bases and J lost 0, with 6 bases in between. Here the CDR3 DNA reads TGTGCCAGCAGCGACAGATCAACTAATGAAAAACTGTTTTTT. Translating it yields CASSDRSTNEKLFF.

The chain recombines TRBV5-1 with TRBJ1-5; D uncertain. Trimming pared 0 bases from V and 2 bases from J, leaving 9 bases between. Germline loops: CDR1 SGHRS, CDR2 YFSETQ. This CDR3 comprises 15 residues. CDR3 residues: CASSLGVQGNQPQHF. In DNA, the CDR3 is TGCGCCAGCAGCTTGGGAGTCCAGGGCAATCAGCCCCAGCATTTT.

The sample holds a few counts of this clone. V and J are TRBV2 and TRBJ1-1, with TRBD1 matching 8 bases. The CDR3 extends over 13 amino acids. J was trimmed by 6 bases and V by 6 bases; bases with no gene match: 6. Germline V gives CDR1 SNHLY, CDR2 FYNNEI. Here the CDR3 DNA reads TGTGCCAGCAGGTCCGACAGGGGAGCTGAAGCTTTCTTT. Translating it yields CASRSDRGAEAFF. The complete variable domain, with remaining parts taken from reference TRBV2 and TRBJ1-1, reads EPEVTQTPSHQVTQMGQEVILRCVPISNHLYFYWYRQILGQKVEFLVSFYNNEISEKSEIFDDQFSVERPDGSNFTLKIRSTKLEDSAMYFCASRSDRGAEAFFGQGTRLTVV.

CDR3 in DNA: TGCAGCGTTGAACAGGGGAATGGCTACACCTTC. Protein sequence: CSVEQGNGYTF. The chain combines TRBV29-1 with TRBJ1-2, with D maybe TRBD1 (6 bases). V was trimmed by 2 bases and J by 6 bases, leaving 7 bases between them. Per the germline V gene, CDR1 is SQVTM and CDR2 is ANQGSEA. The CDR3 consists of 11 residues.

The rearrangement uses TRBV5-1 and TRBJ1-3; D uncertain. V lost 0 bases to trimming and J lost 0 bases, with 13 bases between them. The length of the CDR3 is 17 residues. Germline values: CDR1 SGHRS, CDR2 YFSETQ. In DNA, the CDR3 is TGCGCCAGCAGCTTGGCCCCGTTTGAGAGCTCTGGAAACACCATATATTTT. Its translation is CASSLAPFESSGNTIYF.